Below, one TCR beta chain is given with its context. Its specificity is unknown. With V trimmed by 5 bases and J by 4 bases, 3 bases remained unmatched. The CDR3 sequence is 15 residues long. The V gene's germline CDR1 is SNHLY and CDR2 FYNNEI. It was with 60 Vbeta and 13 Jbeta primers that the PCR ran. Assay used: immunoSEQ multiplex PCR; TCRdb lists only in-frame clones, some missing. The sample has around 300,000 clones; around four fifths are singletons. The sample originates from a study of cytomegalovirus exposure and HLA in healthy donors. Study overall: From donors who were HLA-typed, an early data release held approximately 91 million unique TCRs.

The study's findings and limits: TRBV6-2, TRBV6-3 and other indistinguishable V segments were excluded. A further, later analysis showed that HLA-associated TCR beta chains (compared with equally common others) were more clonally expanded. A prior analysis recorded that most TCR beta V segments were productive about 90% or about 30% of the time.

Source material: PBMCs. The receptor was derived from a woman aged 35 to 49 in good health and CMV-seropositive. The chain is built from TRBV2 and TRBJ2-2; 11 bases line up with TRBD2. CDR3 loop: CASSLLAGGTGELFF. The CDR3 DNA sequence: TGTGCCAGCAGTTTGCTAGCGGGGGGCACCGGGGAGCTGTTTTTT.